The rows below give T cell receptor beta chains drawn from one sample of a study of T cell responses to AZD1222 COVID-19 vaccine. Some clones are missing from TCRdb's copy, which holds only in-frame ones; the method was immunoSEQ multiplex PCR. The table lists over 110,000 clones, 90% to 95% of them singletons. Sequencing used peripheral blood, obtained on day 0 of AZD1222 vaccination. The receptors here all came from an adult in good health. The CDR3 runs from the conserved cysteine through the conserved F or W. D genes are given only for firm matches. Clone size is not always given. Where it is, it says once, few, many or a class for expanded clones.

d_call: TRBD1
clone_size: .
v_call: TRBV5-1
j_call: TRBJ1-6
cdr3_nt: TGCGCCAGCAGCTTGGCCAGGGGGGCGCTTAATTCACCCCTCCACTTT
cdr3_aa: CASSLARGALNSPLHF

d_call: .
clone_size: .
v_call: TRBV4-1
j_call: TRBJ1-3
cdr3_nt: TGCGCCAGCAGCCAAAGGCCGGGAAACACCATATATTTT
cdr3_aa: CASSQRPGNTIYF

d_call: TRBD1
clone_size: .
v_call: TRBV6-1
j_call: TRBJ1-2
cdr3_nt: TGTGCCAGCAGTGACCAGACAGGGGGAGCCTATGGCTACACCTTC
cdr3_aa: CASSDQTGGAYGYTF

d_call: .
clone_size: .
v_call: TRBV5-1
j_call: TRBJ1-6
cdr3_nt: TGCGCCAGCAGCTTAACTAGAGATGGGTTTTCACCCCTCCACTTT
cdr3_aa: CASSLTRDGFSPLHF

d_call: .
clone_size: once
v_call: TRBV7-7
j_call: TRBJ2-5
cdr3_nt: TGTGCCAGCAGCCTAACAGGGAGGCACGAAGAGACCCAGTACTTC
cdr3_aa: CASSLTGRHEETQYF

d_call: TRBD2
clone_size: .
v_call: TRBV7-2
j_call: TRBJ2-1
cdr3_nt: TGTGCCAGCAGCTTAAGGTGGCGGGAGAAACACAATGAGCAGTTCTTC
cdr3_aa: CASSLRWREKHNEQFF

d_call: .
clone_size: .
v_call: TRBV6-5
j_call: TRBJ1-2
cdr3_nt: TGTGCCAGCACTACCACTGGTACAGGCATCTATGGCTACACCTTC
cdr3_aa: CASTTTGTGIYGYTF

d_call: .
clone_size: .
v_call: TRBV27
j_call: TRBJ2-2
cdr3_nt: TGTGCCAGCAGTTTATCGTGGGGGGCGGGGGAGCTGTTTTTT
cdr3_aa: CASSLSWGAGELFF

d_call: TRBD1
clone_size: .
v_call: TRBV6-2/TRBV6-3
j_call: TRBJ2-7
cdr3_nt: TGTGCCAGCAGCGGTACAGGGGGCATGTACGAGCAGTACTTC
cdr3_aa: CASSGTGGMYEQYF

d_call: .
clone_size: .
v_call: TRBV10-2
j_call: TRBJ1-1
cdr3_nt: TGCGCCAGCCTTGGGGGGAACACTGAAGCTTTCTTT
cdr3_aa: CASLGGNTEAFF

d_call: TRBD1
clone_size: few
v_call: TRBV10-3
j_call: TRBJ2-2
cdr3_nt: TGTGCCAACTCGGACAGGGGTGCTAGCGCGGGGACCGGGGAGCTGTTTTTT
cdr3_aa: CANSDRGASAGTGELFF

d_call: .
clone_size: once
v_call: TRBV24-1
j_call: TRBJ2-2
cdr3_nt: TGTGCCACCAGTGATGGTAGGGGGCTGTTTTTT
cdr3_aa: CATSDGRGLFF

d_call: TRBD2
clone_size: .
v_call: TRBV6-5
j_call: TRBJ2-5
cdr3_nt: TGTGCCAGCAGGTCTAGCGGTGCAGAGACCCAGTACTTC
cdr3_aa: CASRSSGAETQYF

d_call: TRBD1
clone_size: .
v_call: TRBV5-1
j_call: TRBJ1-1
cdr3_nt: TGCGCCAGCAGCATTGGGACAGGGCGGACTGAAGCTTTCTTT
cdr3_aa: CASSIGTGRTEAFF

d_call: .
clone_size: .
v_call: TRBV9
j_call: TRBJ1-1
cdr3_nt: TGTGCCAGCTCCCAGGGGATGAACACTGAAGCTTTCTTT
cdr3_aa: CASSQGMNTEAFF

d_call: .
clone_size: .
v_call: TRBV3-1/TRBV3-2
j_call: TRBJ1-2
cdr3_nt: TGTGCCAGCAGCCCAGTTTTAAGGGCCAATTATGGCTACACCTTC
cdr3_aa: CASSPVLRANYGYTF